What follows are 9 T cell receptor beta chains derived from one specimen sequenced in a study of T cells in Graves' hyperthyroidism and ophthalmopathy. Amplification of TCR beta CDR3 regions was performed using RNA transcripts as template. Carried out on the TCR CDR3, a first-round RT-PCR used the HTBI primer set. TCRdb re-called the multiplex PCR reads through MiXCR, storing one row per CDR3 protein. The table records a few hundred thousand distinct CDR3 sequences, around 15% of them present only once. The sample consisted of blood. Receptors were obtained from a woman aged 18 to 35 with Graves' hyperthyroidism.

A few counts support this clonotype. Given the absence of the conserved phenylalanine or tryptophan at the CDR3 end, a read error is likely. The genes are TRBV5-1 and TRBJ2-5; weak D call: TRBD2 (6 bases). This CDR3 region has 14 residues. Trimming removed 4 bases at V and 5 bases at J, with 15 bases between. Germline CDR1 is SGHRS and CDR2 is YFSETQ. The CDR3 sequence is CASSRTIPGETQYL. For the CDR3, the DNA is TGCGCCAGCAGCAGGACTATCCCTGGGGAGACCCAGTACCTC.

The table lists this clonotype with many counts. The CDR3 protein is CASSPGGSPRRETQYF. The CDR3 bases are TGTGCCAGCAGCCCAGGGGGTAGCCCGCGCCGGGAGACCCAGTACTTC. The chain links TRBV11-2 to TRBJ2-5; 7 bases match TRBD1. Germline CDR1 reads SGHAT; CDR2 reads FQNNGV. The CDR3 totals 16 residues. The V and J ends lost 5 bases and 5 bases, in that order; junction bases with no gene match: 14.

This clonotype was seen ten or more times. The gene calls are TRBV5-1 and TRBJ2-1; the match to TRBD2 covers 14 bases. V was clipped by 1 base and J by 6 bases; unmatched bases: 6. This CDR3 is 17 amino acids long. CDR1 and CDR2 from the germline V gene are SGHRS and YFSETQ. The CDR3 region has the DNA TGCGCCAGCAGCTTGATACCGGGACTAGCGGGAGTCAATGAGCAGTTCTTC. This translates into CASSLIPGLAGVNEQFF.

Many counts were recorded for this clonotype. One end of the junction is discordant with germline, which a read error may explain. The chain links TRBV5-1 to TRBJ2-2; D gene ambiguous. This CDR3 is built from 13 residues. Germline CDR1 reads SGHRS; CDR2 reads YFSETQ. The DNA of the CDR3 is TGTGCCAGCAGCTTAACGGGCACCGGGGAGCTGTTTTTT. It encodes CASSLTGTGELFF.

This clonotype was detected many times. V and J are TRBV11-2 and TRBJ2-7, with TRBD1 identical over 9 bases. Per germline, CDR1 SGHAT and CDR2 FQNNGV. With V trimmed by 4 bases and J by 3 bases, 4 bases remained unmatched. This CDR3 has 14 residues. The CDR3, as DNA: TGTGCCAGCAGCTGGGGACAGGGCGTCTACGAGCAGTACGTC. Its translation: CASSWGQGVYEQYV.

This clonotype was counted ten times or more. The CDR3: CASSFSSGRTQYF. The CDR3 DNA follows: TGTGCCAGCAGTTTTTCTAGCGGGAGGACCCAGTACTTC. The chain uses TRBV12-3 or TRBV12-4 and TRBJ2-5, with TRBD2 matching over 10 bases. Trimming cost V 3 bases and J 7 bases; bases outside gene matches: 2. This CDR3 has 13 amino acids.

This clonotype has only a few counts. CDR3 sequence (DNA): TGTGCCAGTAGTTCTGTTAATCAGCCCCAGCATTTT. It translates to CASSSVNQPQHF. J is TRBJ1-5 and V is TRBV19; D gene unclear. This CDR3 has 12 residues. Trimming removed 5 bases from V and 4 bases from J, with 6 bases in between. Germline assignment: CDR1 LNHDA and CDR2 SQIVND (reference sequence).

V and J are TRBV5-1 and TRBJ1-1; TRBD1 might be the D (6 bases). V was cut by 2 bases and J by 4 bases, with 18 bases left in between. Looked up from germline, CDR1 is SGHRS and CDR2 is YFSETQ. This CDR3 region has 16 residues. The CDR3 sequence: CASSLNRDQTTTEAFF. The CDR3 DNA is TGCGCCAGCAGCTTAAACAGGGATCAAACGACCACTGAAGCTTTCTTT.

Regarding this clonotype: A much bigger clone sits one base away, suggesting this may be a read error. The rearrangement joins TRBV15 to TRBJ1-5; D ambiguous. The CDR3 extends over 15 amino acids. V gave up 4 bases and J gave up 4 bases, with 14 bases separating them. The germline CDR1 and CDR2 sequences are LNHNV and YYDKDF (reference sequence). CDR3 sequence reads: CATSKDRQENQPQHF. The CDR3 DNA reads as TGTGCCACCAGCAAAGATCGACAAGAAAATCAGCCCCAGCATTTT. The variable domain in full, completed from reference TRBV15 and TRBJ1-5, reads DAMVIQNPRYQVTQFGKPVTLSCSQTLNHNVMYWYQQKSSQAPKLLFHYYDKDFNNEADTPDNFQSRRPNTSFCFLDIRSPGLGDTAMYLCATSKDRQENQPQHFGDGTRLSIL.